The 30 T cell receptor beta chains reported below all come from one sample, sequenced in a study of shared clonotypes between healthy human individuals. The table came from immunoSEQ multiplex PCR; TCRdb's copy has only in-frame clones and leaves some out. This sample has around 510,000 clones, with around 78% found just once. Sequenced material: PBMCs. The receptors stem from a woman between 40 and 55 years old in good health. Some clones in this sample may be carry-over from other donors' samples.

The chain carries TRBV25-1 and TRBJ1-2, with D hard to call. The CDR3 loop spans 13 amino acids. Deletions cut 4 bases from V and 0 bases from J, with 6 bases between. Germline-derived CDR1 and CDR2 are MGHDK and SYGVNS. CDR3 loop: CASSGLANYGYTF. The CDR3 DNA is TGTGCCAGCAGTGGTTTGGCTAACTATGGCTACACCTTC.

The genes are TRBV18 and TRBJ1-2; the D gene is possibly TRBD1 (6 bases). Trimming shortened V by 2 bases and J by 6 bases, and 10 bases separated the two germline ends. This CDR3 is built from 13 residues. Germline lookup yields CDR1 KGHSH and CDR2 LQKENI. The CDR3 DNA sequence: TGTGCCAGCTCACCAGGAAGGGGGGATGGCTACACCTTC. Encoded protein: CASSPGRGDGYTF.

The CDR3 sequence is CSVASSIGTDTQYF. DNA for the CDR3: TGCAGCGTTGCTTCCAGTATCGGCACAGATACGCAGTATTTT. V gene TRBV29-1 combines with J gene TRBJ2-3; D is unresolved. The CDR3 runs 14 residues. From germline, CDR1 is SQVTM and CDR2 ANQGSEA. Between the trimmed V and J ends, which lost 4 bases and 1 base, there was a span of 12 bases.

The rearrangement links TRBV4-1 to TRBJ1-5; the match to TRBD1 covers 8 bases. Germline-derived CDR1 and CDR2 are MGHRA and YSYEKL. V shed 0 bases, J shed 1 base, and the junction held 11 bases outside the gene matches. This CDR3 region has 19 residues. The CDR3 nucleotides read TGCGCCAGCAGCCAAGATCTAAGACAGGGGTTTGGCAGCAATCAGCCCCAGCATTTT. This gives the protein CASSQDLRQGFGSNQPQHF.

V is TRBV27 and J is TRBJ2-7, with 8 bases matching TRBD1. The V and J ends lost 2 bases and 2 bases, in that order; junction bases with no gene match: 5. The CDR3 is 15 amino acids. Per the germline V gene, CDR1 is MNHEY and CDR2 is SMNVEV (reference sequence). The CDR3 region has the DNA TGTGCCAGCAGTTTAGCCGGGACAGGTCCCTACGAGCAGTACTTC. Encoded protein: CASSLAGTGPYEQYF.

The rearrangement links TRBV7-9 to TRBJ2-5, with TRBD2 identical over 9 bases. CDR3 length: 16 amino acids. V was clipped by 0 bases and J by 5 bases; unmatched bases: 7. Germline CDR1 is SEHNR and CDR2 is FQNEAQ (reference sequence). The CDR3 region is CASSLALAGGRETQYF. The DNA of the CDR3 is TGTGCCAGCAGCTTAGCGCTCGCGGGAGGGAGGGAGACCCAGTACTTC.

This chain joins TRBV18 and TRBJ2-1; TRBD2 is a possible D gene (6 bases). With 6 bases removed from V and 0 bases from J, the gap between germline ends came to 9 bases. This CDR3 has 14 amino acids. CDR1 and CDR2 (germline): KGHSH, LQKENI. The CDR3 sequence: CASSVSGSYNEQFF. For the CDR3, the DNA is TGTGCCAGCTCTGTTAGCGGCTCCTACAATGAGCAGTTCTTC.

Concerning this clone: A read error is possible here, since a much larger clone lies one base away. Other DNA sequences in the same sample also yield this CDR3. V and J are TRBV5-1 and TRBJ2-5, with D perhaps being TRBD1 or TRBD2 (5 bases each). This CDR3 spans 13 amino acids. From germline, CDR1 is SGHRS and CDR2 YFSETQ. CDR3 in amino acids: CASSLAGAETQYF. CDR3 DNA: TGCGCGAGCAGCTTGGCCGGGGCGGAGACCCAGTACTTC.

This clone was observed a few times. The chain uses TRBV7-9 and TRBJ2-1; D perhaps matches TRBD1 (5 bases). With 5 bases removed from V and 0 bases from J, the gap between germline ends came to 23 bases. The V gene's germline CDR1 is SEHNR and CDR2 FQNEAQ (reference sequence). The CDR3 has 19 amino acids. The CDR3 loop reads CASSDRGSGAANSYNEQFF. CDR3 bases: TGTGCCAGCAGCGATAGGGGTAGTGGGGCAGCTAACTCCTACAATGAGCAGTTCTTC.

This clone counts as medium-sized. The sample holds other DNA sequences that translate to the same CDR3. In DNA form, the CDR3 reads TGTGCCAGCAATCCAGCGGGAGGACTGACATACGAGCAGTACTTC. It encodes CASNPAGGLTYEQYF. The chain employs TRBV6-5 and TRBJ2-7; 9 positions match TRBD2. Germline trimming cut 7 bases from V and 4 bases from J; bases unmatched to any gene: 11. CDR3 length: 15 residues. CDR1 and CDR2 from the germline V gene are MNHEY and SVGAGI.

The V gene is TRBV6-1, the J gene TRBJ2-7, with 7 bases fitting TRBD2. This CDR3 spans 15 amino acids. Germline-derived CDR1 and CDR2 are MNHNS and SASEGT. With V trimmed by 0 bases and J by 4 bases, 6 bases remained unmatched. CDR3 coding DNA: TGTGCCAGCAGTGAAGCAGCGGGGCAGGGTTACGAGCAGTACTTC. Protein: CASSEAAGQGYEQYF.

In the case of this clone: Other nucleotide sequences from this sample produce the same CDR3. This rearrangement joins TRBV5-1 to TRBJ1-1; no reliable D call. The CDR3 spans 14 residues. Germline lookup yields CDR1 SGHRS and CDR2 YFSETQ. V lost 0 bases to trimming and J lost 1 base, with 7 bases between them. The CDR3 spells CASSLDPQNTEAFF. CDR3 bases: TGCGCCAGCAGCTTGGACCCCCAGAACACTGAAGCTTTCTTT.

As for this clone: Other nucleotide sequences in the sample specify the same CDR3. The rearrangement joins TRBV10-3 to TRBJ1-1; the D is unclear. Deletions cut 7 bases from V and 0 bases from J, with 9 bases between. The CDR3 is 13 residues long. CDR1 ENHRY and CDR2 SYGVKD come from the germline V gene. The CDR3 reads CAIKRELNTEAFF. The CDR3 nucleotides read TGTGCCATCAAGAGGGAGTTGAACACTGAAGCTTTCTTT.

The chain uses TRBV12-5 and TRBJ1-2; D gene ambiguous. Germline assignment: CDR1 LGHNT and CDR2 FRNRAP. The length of the CDR3 is 14 residues. Deletions cut 5 bases from V and 8 bases from J, with 18 bases between. The CDR3 here is CASGPQDGSTGYTF. DNA for the CDR3: TGTGCTAGTGGTCCCCAAGACGGTTCGACCGGCTACACCTTC.

With respect to this clone: Other DNA variants within this sample encode the same CDR3. The chain links TRBV11-3 to TRBJ2-2; no definite D call. Germline loops: CDR1 SGHNT, CDR2 YENEEA. The CDR3 has 15 residues. V lost 1 base to trimming and J lost 1 base, with 7 bases between them. The CDR3, as DNA: TGTGCCAGCAGCTTAGGTGGTCAGAACACCGGGGAGCTGTTTTTT. Its translation is CASSLGGQNTGELFF.

The chain is built from TRBV11-3 and TRBJ2-1; TRBD1 agrees at 8 bases. With V trimmed by 5 bases and J by 9 bases, 12 bases remained unmatched. The CDR3 sequence is 15 residues long. Germline V gene sequence: CDR1 SGHNT, CDR2 YENEEA. The CDR3: CASSPAGQGHGEQFF. The CDR3 DNA is TGTGCCAGCAGCCCCGCAGGACAGGGCCACGGTGAGCAGTTCTTC.

This clone is a singleton in its sample. V and J are TRBV5-8 and TRBJ2-5; 9 bases map to TRBD1. V shed 4 bases, J shed 3 bases, and the junction held 4 bases outside the gene matches. This CDR3 has 14 residues. Germline CDR1 SGHTS, CDR2 YDEGEE. CDR3 sequence: CASSPRTGEETQYF. As DNA, the CDR3 is TGTGCCAGCAGCCCCCGGACAGGGGAAGAGACCCAGTACTTC.

The chain carries TRBV7-6 and TRBJ2-3; D not resolved. Germline V lookup: CDR1 SGHVS, CDR2 FNYEAQ. V dropped 2 bases and J dropped 0 bases, with 6 bases sitting between them. The CDR3 extends over 14 amino acids. The DNA of the CDR3 is TGTGCCAGCAGCTTAATACAGAGCACAGATACGCAGTATTTT. Its translation: CASSLIQSTDTQYF.

This rearrangement joins TRBV5-1 to TRBJ2-1; no clear D gene. The CDR3 runs to 15 residues. V shed 0 bases and J shed 7 bases, with 14 bases lying between them. Germline V CDR1 and CDR2: SGHRS, YFSETQ. CDR3 region: CASSLVGVENNEQFF. CDR3 DNA: TGCGCCAGCAGCTTGGTGGGCGTCGAGAATAATGAGCAGTTCTTC.

This chain joins TRBV7-6 and TRBJ1-1; D remains ambiguous. Trimming shortened V by 1 base and J by 4 bases, and 10 bases separated the two germline ends. The CDR3 spans 14 residues. Germline lookup yields CDR1 SGHVS and CDR2 FNYEAQ. The CDR3 here is CASSLGREITEAFF. The CDR3 DNA reads TGTGCCAGCAGCTTAGGGAGGGAAATCACTGAAGCTTTCTTT.

This clone was found once. The CDR3 sequence is CASSKTGGNTEAFF. CDR3 bases: TGTGCCAGCAGTAAGACAGGGGGTAACACTGAAGCTTTCTTT. The V and J genes are TRBV28 and TRBJ1-1, with TRBD1 matching over 9 bases. The CDR3 totals 14 residues. V was clipped by 5 bases and J by 2 bases; unmatched bases: 3. Germline V gene data show CDR1 as MDHEN and CDR2 as SYDVKM.

CDR3 DNA sequence: TGTGCCAGCTCGGGGGACGGTCCCTACGAGCAGTACTTC. Encoded protein: CASSGDGPYEQYF. The chain is built from TRBV18 and TRBJ2-5, with D possibly called TRBD1 or TRBD2 (5 bases each). The DNA end is more similar to TRBJ2-7, so the J call may be wrong. The CDR3 spans 13 residues. Per the germline V gene, CDR1 is KGHSH and CDR2 is LQKENI.

V and J are TRBV5-8 and TRBJ2-1; 7 nucleotides match TRBD2. J lost 7 bases, V lost 0 bases, and 13 bases had no gene match. The germline gives CDR1 SGHTS, CDR2 YDEGEE. This CDR3 has 17 amino acids. The CDR3 sequence is CASSLALDGQGGNEQFF. CDR3 DNA sequence: TGTGCCAGCAGCTTGGCGTTGGATGGGCAGGGAGGGAATGAGCAGTTCTTC.

This sequence joins TRBV5-1 and TRBJ2-7, with 8 bases matching TRBD2. Per the germline V gene, CDR1 is SGHRS and CDR2 is YFSETQ. V shed 4 bases and J 6 bases; nucleotides not matched to a gene: 12. This CDR3 has 15 residues. In DNA form, the CDR3 reads TGCGCCAGCAGCCTCGGGGGAGCGGGACTAGGCGAGCAGTACTTC. Protein: CASSLGGAGLGEQYF.

With regard to this clone: One base away lies a much larger clone, so this may be a sequencing read error. Different DNA sequences within this sample yield the same CDR3. J is TRBJ1-1 and V is TRBV29-1; a possible D gene is TRBD1 (5 bases). This CDR3 spans 14 amino acids. The ends were cut back, 6 bases at V and 5 bases at J, with 19 bases in the middle. Germline V gene data show CDR1 as SQVTM and CDR2 as ANQGSEA. The CDR3: CSVALGTAGTEAFF. The CDR3 DNA sequence: TGCAGCGTAGCACTCGGGACTGCGGGTACTGAAGCTTTCTTT.

The rearrangement links TRBV7-9 to TRBJ1-3, with D hard to call. V was clipped by 5 bases and J by 2 bases, with 16 bases between them. Per the germline V gene, CDR1 is SEHNR and CDR2 is FQNEAQ (reference sequence). The CDR3 contains 16 residues. The CDR3 nucleotides are TGTGCCAGCAGCAAAGGTGGGAGCAACGCTGGAAACACCATATATTTT. Amino acids: CASSKGGSNAGNTIYF.

CDR3 protein: CASSLESGRNNEQFF. In nucleotides, the CDR3 is TGTGCCAGCAGCTTGGAGTCAGGCCGAAACAATGAGCAGTTCTTC. The chain employs TRBV5-4 and TRBJ2-1; D not resolved. The V end was cut by 0 bases, the J end by 5 bases, with 12 bases between. The CDR3 spans 15 residues. Per germline, CDR1 SGHNT and CDR2 YYREEE (reference sequence).

The V gene is TRBV28, the J gene TRBJ1-1; TRBD1 is a possible D gene (5 bases). Trimming cost V 6 bases and J 11 bases, with 16 bases left between them. Germline lookup yields CDR1 MDHEN and CDR2 SYDVKM. The CDR3 contains 12 residues. CDR3: CASRLLGERAFF. CDR3 sequence (DNA): TGTGCCAGCAGGCTCCTGGGGGAGAGGGCTTTCTTT.

CDR3 DNA: TGTGCCATCAGTGGTGTCCCCCGGGGAGTGACAGGGACTGAAAAACTGTTTTTT. It yields the protein CAISGVPRGVTGTEKLFF. The V and J genes are TRBV10-3 and TRBJ1-4; TRBD1 agrees at 7 bases. CDR1 and CDR2 (germline): ENHRY, SYGVKD. V lost 4 bases to trimming and J lost 7 bases; unmatched junction nucleotides: 18. This CDR3 has 18 amino acids.

The chain recombines TRBV7-2 with TRBJ2-1; 9 nucleotides match TRBD1. The CDR3 covers 14 residues. V shed 5 bases, J shed 2 bases, and the junction held 1 base outside the gene matches. Looked up from germline, CDR1 is SGHTA and CDR2 is FQGNSA. CDR3 amino acids: CASSRDRAYNEQFF. The DNA for the CDR3 is TGTGCCAGCAGCAGGGACAGGGCCTACAATGAGCAGTTCTTC.